These 17 T cell receptor beta chains were sequenced from one sample in a study of blood T cell repertoires in COVID-19. Some clones are missing from TCRdb's copy, which holds only in-frame ones; the method was immunoSEQ multiplex PCR. Here the sample spans approximately 210,000 clones, more than 70% being singletons. Sequencing input: peripheral blood. The receptors shown here come from a woman older than 75 with acute or convalescent COVID-19.

The chain employs TRBV4-2 and TRBJ2-1, with 14 nucleotides matching TRBD2. The germline V gene has CDR1 LGHNA and CDR2 YNFKEQ. J was trimmed by 7 bases and V by 6 bases; bases with no gene match: 11. The CDR3 sequence is 17 residues long. CDR3: CASSPRGTSGGINEQFF. The CDR3, as DNA: TGTGCCAGCAGTCCCCGCGGGACTAGCGGGGGCATAAATGAGCAGTTCTTC.

The CDR3 loop reads CASSRGGYNEQFF. CDR3 in DNA: TGTGCCAGCAGTAGGGGAGGCTACAATGAGCAGTTCTTC. J is TRBJ2-1 and V is TRBV6-5; weak D call: TRBD2 (6 bases). The CDR3 contains 13 residues. Trimming took 5 bases from V and 3 from J, leaving 8 bases between them. Germline assignment: CDR1 MNHEY and CDR2 SVGAGI.

V gene TRBV18 combines with J gene TRBJ2-2, with 10 positions matching TRBD1. Germline V gene lookup returns CDR1 KGHSH and CDR2 LQKENI. Trimming took 1 base from V and 4 from J; bases not matched to a gene: 6. This CDR3 has 17 residues. The CDR3 bases are TGTGCCAGCTCACCACTCACCGGGACAGGGGTCACCGGGGAGCTGTTTTTT. This encodes CASSPLTGTGVTGELFF.

The table lists this clone with a few counts. V gene TRBV28 combines with J gene TRBJ2-7; D is unresolved. Germline CDR1 reads MDHEN; CDR2 reads SYDVKM. CDR3 size: 12 residues. Trimming took off 4 bases at V and 6 bases at J, with 10 bases between the two ends. CDR3 amino acids: CASSSPRSEQYF. The CDR3 nucleotides read TGTGCCAGCAGTTCCCCCCGGTCCGAGCAGTACTTC.

The rearrangement uses TRBV19 and TRBJ1-1; D ambiguous. Germline CDR1 reads LNHDA; CDR2 reads SQIVND (reference sequence). Trimming took off 3 bases at V and 6 bases at J, with 5 bases between the two ends. CDR3 size: 11 residues. CDR3 sequence reads: CASSIGAEAFF. CDR3 nucleotides: TGTGCCAGTAGTATCGGGGCTGAAGCTTTCTTT.

The chain has TRBV29-1 and TRBJ1-4; 8 nucleotides align to TRBD1. CDR1 and CDR2 from the germline V gene are SQVTM and ANQGSEA. There are 16 residues in the CDR3. With V trimmed by 4 bases and J by 2 bases, 9 bases remained unmatched. The CDR3 region is CSVGGLGQGTNEKLFF. The CDR3 DNA is TGCAGCGTTGGAGGGCTCGGACAGGGCACTAATGAAAAACTGTTTTTT.

V gene TRBV21-1 combines with J gene TRBJ2-2; the table's D call, TRBD2, was not checked against the DNA. TRBV21-1 is a pseudogene locus. The CDR3 totals 19 residues. CDR3 bases: TGTGCCAGCAGCAAAAAAGAGGGGGCCGGGACTAGGTATTCCGGGGAGCTGTTTTTT. It translates to CASSKKEGAGTRYSGELFF.

The chain combines TRBV6-2 or TRBV6-3 with TRBJ2-3; D might be TRBD1 (7 bases). Germline V lookup: CDR1 MNHEY, CDR2 SVGEGT. Between the trimmed V and J ends, which lost 5 bases and 3 bases, there was a span of 15 bases. There are 15 residues in the CDR3. CDR3 in DNA: TGTGCCAGCAGTAGACAGGGCGGGGAGACAGATACGCAGTATTTT. This sequence encodes CASSRQGGETDTQYF.

This chain connects TRBV4-1 to TRBJ1-1; tentatively, D is TRBD1 (5 bases). Germline values: CDR1 MGHRA, CDR2 YSYEKL. The CDR3 loop spans 17 amino acids. Trimming removed 3 bases at V and 0 bases at J, with 17 bases between. The CDR3 coding sequence is TGCGCCAGCAGCCAGGGTTGGGGCGATGCACTGAACACTGAAGCTTTCTTT. Its protein product is CASSQGWGDALNTEAFF.

A remark on this clone: The junction does not match germline at one end; this may be a read error. This chain links TRBV11-2 with TRBJ1-1; 7 bases are shared with TRBD1. This CDR3 has 14 residues. Per the germline V gene, CDR1 is SGHAT and CDR2 is FQNNGV. The CDR3 loop reads CASRLDRASTEAFF. DNA for the CDR3: TGTGCCAGCAGATTAGACAGGGCCAGCACTGAAGCTTTCTTT.

V gene TRBV3-1 (or the pseudogene TRBV3-2) combines with J gene TRBJ1-5; D uncertain. CDR1 and CDR2 (germline): LGHDT, YNNKEL (reference sequence). Trimming removed 4 bases from V and 3 bases from J, with 7 bases in between. The CDR3 length is 13 residues. The CDR3 sequence is CASSRQFNQPQHF. In DNA form, the CDR3 reads TGTGCCAGCAGCCGGCAATTCAATCAGCCCCAGCATTTT.

Here the CDR3 DNA reads TGTGCCAGCAGCTTAGAACCTACGGGGTCACCCCTCCACTTT. Protein sequence: CASSLEPTGSPLHF. V usage is TRBV7-3 and J usage is TRBJ1-6; D unclear. The CDR3 has 14 residues. Between the trimmed V and J ends, which lost 2 bases and 10 bases, there was a span of 12 bases. The germline CDR1 and CDR2 sequences are SGHTA and FQGTGA.

This clone has a handful of counts. The chain has TRBV6-1 and TRBJ1-2; a possible D gene is TRBD1 (5 bases). The CDR3 has 13 residues. V lost 1 base and J 8 bases, leaving 11 bases between the germline ends. Germline V CDR1 and CDR2: MNHNS, SASEGT. CDR3 nucleotide sequence: TGTGCCAGCAGTGAAGGCAGGGTGGACGGCTACACCTTC. Amino acid sequence: CASSEGRVDGYTF.

CDR3 sequence (DNA): TGCAGCGTCTCAAAGGGGGGGTGGAATCAGCCCCAGCATTTT. Its protein product is CSVSKGGWNQPQHF. The genes are TRBV29-1 and TRBJ1-5, with D perhaps matching TRBD1 (6 bases). Germline V gives CDR1 SQVTM, CDR2 ANQGSEA. The CDR3 is 14 residues long. The V end was cut by 6 bases, the J end by 4 bases, with 16 bases between.

The rearrangement joins TRBV11-2 to TRBJ2-5; 11 nucleotides match TRBD2. CDR3 size: 16 residues. CDR1 is SGHAT and CDR2 is FQNNGV in the germline V gene. With 2 bases clipped from V and 2 bases from J, the junction kept 4 bases outside the gene matches. Written as DNA, the CDR3 is TGTGCCAGCAGCTTATTAGCGGGGGGGCCTCAAGAGACCCAGTACTTC. It encodes CASSLLAGGPQETQYF.

This chain connects TRBV7-9 to TRBJ1-2; D remains unclear. The germline V gene has CDR1 SEHNR and CDR2 FQNEAQ (reference sequence). Trimming removed 3 bases at V and 5 bases at J, with 13 bases between. The CDR3 is made up of 14 amino acids. This chain's CDR3 is CASSFYVVLYGYTF. CDR3 nucleotides: TGTGCCAGCAGCTTTTACGTGGTGCTATATGGCTACACCTTC.

The chain combines TRBV28 with TRBJ2-1; 7 nucleotides align to TRBD2. Germline loops: CDR1 MDHEN, CDR2 SYDVKM. The CDR3 has 13 amino acids. V was pared by 4 bases and J by 8 bases, with 5 bases of the junction left unmatched. DNA for the CDR3: TGTGCCAGCAGTTCGGGGGGAGGGGATGAGCAGTTCTTC. Translated: CASSSGGGDEQFF.